The 15 T cell receptor beta chains below come from one sample, sequenced in a study of OX40 agonist ivuxolimab in advanced cancers. The assay was immunoSEQ multiplex PCR, and TCRdb's table has in-frame clones only and misses some. The table includes some 19,000 clones, over 80% detected once. The sample was CD4+ or CD8+ T cells sorted from blood, taken in a trial of the OX40 agonist ivuxolimab. These receptors were collected from an adult with an advanced solid tumor such as melanoma, head and neck, liver or kidney cancer.

The V and J genes are TRBV27 and TRBJ1-1, with unresolved D. Germline V gene data show CDR1 as MNHEY and CDR2 as SMNVEV (reference sequence). This CDR3 region has 15 residues. Trimming removed 2 bases at V and 5 bases at J, with 15 bases between. The CDR3 region is CASSLSGGPGTEAFF. DNA for the CDR3: TGTGCCAGCAGTTTAAGCGGAGGGCCGGGGACTGAAGCTTTCTTT.

The chain is built from TRBV14 and TRBJ2-1; weak D call: TRBD2 (6 bases). The CDR3 has 15 residues. The V gene lost 5 bases and the J gene lost 0 bases, with 11 bases spanning the gap. Germline-derived CDR1 and CDR2 are SGHDN and FVKESK. This CDR3 is CASSWLGGSYNEQFF. The CDR3 DNA sequence: TGTGCCAGCAGCTGGCTCGGGGGCTCCTACAATGAGCAGTTCTTC.

V usage is TRBV7-6 and J usage is TRBJ2-7; perhaps TRBD2 as D (6 bases). This CDR3 is built from 13 residues. The V end was cut by 3 bases, the J end by 5 bases, with 11 bases between. CDR1 and CDR2 from the germline V gene are SGHVS and FNYEAQ. The CDR3, as DNA: TGTGCCAGCAGCTTTGCGGGGTCTCACGAGCAGTACTTC. It is translated as CASSFAGSHEQYF.

V gene TRBV27 combines with J gene TRBJ1-5; the D gene is possibly TRBD1 (5 bases). The CDR3 sequence is 15 residues long. The V gene lost 5 bases and the J gene lost 7 bases, with 18 bases spanning the gap. Per germline, CDR1 MNHEY and CDR2 SMNVEV (reference sequence). The CDR3 is CASSPPPQGGQPQHF. The CDR3 nucleotides are TGTGCCAGCAGTCCACCCCCCCAGGGCGGCCAGCCCCAGCATTTT.

V gene TRBV27 combines with J gene TRBJ2-2; D might be TRBD1 (6 bases). V lost 0 bases to trimming and J lost 8 bases, with 7 bases between them. The CDR3 is 13 amino acids. CDR1 and CDR2 from the germline V gene are MNHEY and SMNVEV (reference sequence). The CDR3 region is CASSLSGAGELFF. CDR3 in DNA: TGTGCCAGCAGTTTATCGGGGGCGGGGGAGCTGTTTTTT.

V is TRBV2 and J is TRBJ2-1; 13 nucleotides line up with TRBD2. J was trimmed by 0 bases and V by 10 bases; bases with no gene match: 6. Germline V gene data show CDR1 as SNHLY and CDR2 as FYNNEI. The CDR3 contains 16 residues. Here the CDR3 DNA reads TGTGCCACCAGGGGGACTAGCGGGGCCTCCTACAATGAGCAGTTCTTC. As protein: CATRGTSGASYNEQFF.

A single count supports this clone. The CDR3 sequence is CASSLRTGSGYTF. The DNA of the CDR3 is TGTGCCAGCAGTTTAAGGACAGGCTCTGGCTACACCTTC. The V and J genes are TRBV27 and TRBJ1-2; 7 nucleotides agree with TRBD1. Trimming cost V 2 bases and J 7 bases; bases outside gene matches: 4. Germline V gene sequence: CDR1 MNHEY, CDR2 SMNVEV (reference sequence). The CDR3 extends over 13 amino acids.

The chain has TRBV9 and TRBJ1-2; TRBD1 is a possible D gene (5 bases). The CDR3 is made up of 16 amino acids. Deletions cut 0 bases from V and 1 base from J, with 13 bases between. The germline V gene has CDR1 SGDLS and CDR2 YYNGEE. CDR3 protein: CASSVDRKMDNYGYTF. The CDR3 nucleotides read TGTGCCAGCAGCGTAGACAGGAAGATGGATAACTATGGCTACACCTTC.

Only one count was recorded for this clone. V is TRBV4-3 and J is TRBJ2-3; D uncertain. V was shortened by 3 bases and J by 6 bases, with 10 bases between the two germline ends. CDR1 is LGHNA, CDR2 YSLEER, per germline. The CDR3 is made up of 13 amino acids. Written as DNA, the CDR3 is TGCGCCAGCAGCCACGACTCCACGGATACGCAGTATTTT. Amino acid sequence: CASSHDSTDTQYF.

The chain recombines TRBV5-1 with TRBJ2-1; TRBD2 aligns across 9 bases. V lost 4 bases to trimming and J lost 4 bases; unmatched junction nucleotides: 3. Germline CDR1 SGHRS, CDR2 YFSETQ. CDR3 length: 14 amino acids. The DNA for the CDR3 is TGCGCCAGCAGCCACAGCGGGGGGTACAATGAGCAGTTCTTC. It is translated as CASSHSGGYNEQFF.

This clone was observed once. In nucleotides, the CDR3 is TGTGCCAGCAGTTTAGGGGTTCGGGGAACAGATACGCAGTATTTT. It codes for CASSLGVRGTDTQYF. V usage is TRBV28 and J usage is TRBJ2-3; D perhaps matches TRBD2 (5 bases). The CDR3 extends over 15 amino acids. Trimming left V 2 bases short and J 3 bases short, with 12 bases between. The germline V gene encodes CDR1 MDHEN and CDR2 SYDVKM.

This clone was found many times. CDR3 region: CATSMGTDAGYEQYF. DNA of the CDR3: TGTGCCACCAGCATGGGAACGGACGCGGGCTACGAGCAGTACTTC. The rearrangement uses TRBV15 and TRBJ2-7; tentative D call: TRBD2 (5 bases). From germline, CDR1 is LNHNV and CDR2 YYDKDF (reference sequence). The CDR3 length is 15 residues. Trimming stripped 4 bases from V and 3 bases from J, with 16 bases between.

This CDR3 reads CASSFVGGYQPQHF. In DNA form, the CDR3 reads TGTGCCAGCAGTTTCGTTGGAGGGTATCAGCCCCAGCATTTT. The chain joins TRBV27 to TRBJ1-5; D not resolved. Trimming left V 3 bases short and J 5 bases short, with 11 bases between. Germline CDR1 is MNHEY and CDR2 is SMNVEV (reference sequence). CDR3 length: 14 residues.

The chain couples TRBV29-1 to TRBJ1-2; D is uncertain. This CDR3 comprises 11 residues. Trimming took 6 bases from V and 1 from J, leaving 6 bases between them. Germline CDR1 reads SQVTM; CDR2 reads ANQGSEA. The CDR3 spells CSVSYNYGYTF. In DNA, the CDR3 is TGCAGCGTATCATATAACTATGGCTACACCTTC.

A single count supports this clone. The chain couples TRBV25-1 to TRBJ1-2; D may be TRBD1 (5 bases). Between the trimmed V and J ends, which lost 11 bases and 1 base, there was a span of 8 bases. The CDR3 has 11 amino acids. The germline V gene encodes CDR1 MGHDK and CDR2 SYGVNS. The DNA for the CDR3 is TGTGCCGCGGGGGTTAACTATGGCTACACCTTC. Protein sequence: CAAGVNYGYTF.